This passage covers 18 T cell receptor beta chains from one sample sequenced in a study of control samples from healthy donors and cancer patients. Assay used: immunoSEQ multiplex PCR; TCRdb lists only in-frame clones, some missing. The sample lists 80,000 to 85,000 clones; over 75% were seen once. Material: blood. These TCRs come from a woman between 45 and 60 years old in good health.

This clone was recorded once. This chain joins TRBV6-5 and TRBJ1-1; D gene ambiguous. The CDR3 is made up of 12 amino acids. Per germline, CDR1 MNHEY and CDR2 SVGAGI. The V and J ends lost 8 bases and 4 bases respectively, with 11 bases between them. This CDR3 reads CASVRQGTEAFF. The CDR3 DNA follows: TGTGCCAGCGTCAGGCAAGGCACTGAAGCTTTCTTT.

As DNA, the CDR3 is TGTGCCAGCAGCCTGGGGAAGGGTAAGGACACTGAAGCTTTCTTT. This sequence encodes CASSLGKGKDTEAFF. This chain joins TRBV6-6 and TRBJ1-1, with D unclear. Germline V gene lookup returns CDR1 MNHNY and CDR2 SVGAGI (reference sequence). V gave up 6 bases and J gave up 3 bases, with 17 bases separating them. This CDR3 is 15 amino acids long.

This rearrangement joins TRBV12-5 to TRBJ2-1, with 15 bases that match TRBD2. The CDR3 consists of 19 residues. CDR1 and CDR2 from the germline V gene are LGHNT and FRNRAP. The ends lost 4 bases at V and 1 base at J; junction bases unmatched: 8. CDR3 DNA sequence: TGTGCTAGTGGTTCCTGGACTAGCGGGGGGGCCGGGTCCTACAATGAGCAGTTCTTC. It is translated as CASGSWTSGGAGSYNEQFF.

The chain recombines TRBV12-5 with TRBJ1-1, with TRBD1 matching over 7 bases. This CDR3 contains 13 residues. Germline CDR1 is LGHNT and CDR2 is FRNRAP. The J segment lost 10 bases and the V segment lost 3 bases, leaving 8 bases of the junction unmatched. CDR3 sequence (DNA): TGTGCTAGTGGTTTATCAAGCCCAGGGGGAGCTTTCTTT. This translates into CASGLSSPGGAFF.

The chain joins TRBV19 to TRBJ2-1; 9 bases map to TRBD2. CDR1 is LNHDA and CDR2 is SQIVND in the germline V gene (reference sequence). This CDR3 is 14 amino acids long. Trimming removed 6 bases from V and 5 bases from J; junction bases left unmatched: 5. In DNA, the CDR3 is TGTGCCAGTAGAAGCGGGGGGAGCCACAATGAGCAGTTCTTC. Its translation: CASRSGGSHNEQFF. Full variable domain (remainder filled in from reference TRBV19 and TRBJ2-1): DGGITQSPKYLFRKEGQNVTLSCEQNLNHDAMYWYRQDPGQGLRLIYYSQIVNDFQKGDIAEGYSVSREKKESFPLTVTSAQKNPTAFYLCASRSGGSHNEQFFGPGTRLTVL.

The gene calls are TRBV18 and TRBJ1-4; 8 nucleotides line up with TRBD1. Germline V gene data show CDR1 as KGHSH and CDR2 as LQKENI. V lost 3 bases, J lost 3 bases, and 0 bases stayed unmatched. The CDR3 runs to 14 residues. CDR3 amino acids: CASSPGQANEKLFF. The CDR3 DNA is TGTGCCAGCTCACCGGGACAGGCTAATGAAAAACTGTTTTTT.

The chain links TRBV29-1 to TRBJ2-3; D remains ambiguous. Trimming shortened V by 6 bases and J by 0 bases, and 7 bases separated the two germline ends. There are 12 residues in the CDR3. Germline-derived CDR1 and CDR2 are SQVTM and ANQGSEA. Written as DNA, the CDR3 is TGCAGCGTACATGAGAGCACAGATACGCAGTATTTT. Its protein product is CSVHESTDTQYF.

The chain employs TRBV28 and TRBJ1-3; the D is unclear. CDR3 length equals 13 residues. V lost 2 bases and J lost 3, with 5 bases in between. Germline V gives CDR1 MDHEN, CDR2 SYDVKM. The CDR3 DNA is TGTGCCAGCAGTTTAAATGGTGGAAACACCATATATTTT. Translating it yields CASSLNGGNTIYF.

This chain connects TRBV27 to TRBJ1-2, with TRBD1 matching over 7 bases. The CDR3 spans 15 residues. J lost 4 bases, V lost 5 bases, and 10 bases had no gene match. Germline loops: CDR1 MNHEY, CDR2 SMNVEV (reference sequence). The CDR3 DNA sequence: TGTGCCAGCAGTCGTAGACAGGGTTTGGTCTATGGCTACACCTTC. Translating gives CASSRRQGLVYGYTF.

This chain links TRBV7-2 with TRBJ1-6; D is undetermined. Germline V gives CDR1 SGHTA, CDR2 FQGNSA. The CDR3 runs to 13 residues. V lost 4 bases, J lost 10 bases, and 11 bases lay in between. The CDR3 loop is CASSSGSWSPLHF. The CDR3 nucleotides read TGTGCCAGCAGCTCCGGTTCCTGGTCACCCCTCCACTTT.

This clone was counted between two and nine times. The chain uses TRBV10-3 and TRBJ1-2; 10 nucleotides match TRBD1. The germline gives CDR1 ENHRY, CDR2 SYGVKD. The length of the CDR3 is 19 residues. V lost 6 bases, J lost 3 bases, and 19 bases stayed unmatched. For the CDR3, the DNA is TGTGCCATCAGGACAGACAATTGGGACAGGGGTATGGTTGACTATGGCTACACCTTC. Translated: CAIRTDNWDRGMVDYGYTF.

The J gene is TRBJ2-1, the V gene TRBV3-1 (or the pseudogene TRBV3-2); 10 positions agree with TRBD2. The germline V gene has CDR1 LGHDT and CDR2 YNNKEL (reference sequence). This CDR3 is built from 15 residues. J gave up 7 bases and V 4 bases, and 7 bases lay outside the gene matches. CDR3 coding DNA: TGTGCCAGCAGCCGGAGCGGGGGGGCCCTAAATGAGCAGTTCTTC. It encodes CASSRSGGALNEQFF.

The chain is built from TRBV6-2 or TRBV6-3 and TRBJ2-2, with 7 bases lining up with TRBD2. Germline lookup yields CDR1 MNHEY and CDR2 SVGEGT. CDR3 size: 16 residues. The J segment lost 1 base and the V segment lost 6 bases, leaving 8 bases of the junction unmatched. The CDR3 DNA reads TGTGCCAGCAGCCGGTTTGGCGGGGGGAACACCGGGGAGCTGTTTTTT. This codes for CASSRFGGGNTGELFF.

V gene TRBV6-4 combines with J gene TRBJ2-2; possibly TRBD1 for D (6 bases). The CDR3 runs 14 residues. Germline lookup yields CDR1 MRHNA and CDR2 SNTAGT. V was clipped by 3 bases and J by 6 bases, with 11 bases between them. In DNA, the CDR3 is TGTGCCAGCAGTGAAAGGGGGTCCCCCGGGGAGCTGTTTTTT. Translating it yields CASSERGSPGELFF.

This chain joins TRBV2 and TRBJ2-2; TRBD2 agrees at 11 bases. V trimming: 8 bases; J trimming: 6 bases; junction bases outside the gene matches: 8. Germline CDR1 and CDR2: SNHLY and FYNNEI. This CDR3 contains 15 residues. The DNA of the CDR3 is TGTGCCAGCGGACGTCTTAGCGGGGGGGCCGGGGAGCTGTTTTTT. Protein product: CASGRLSGGAGELFF.

This clone was seen only a few times. The chain recombines TRBV5-1 with TRBJ2-7; 10 nucleotides match TRBD2. In germline, CDR1 is SGHRS, CDR2 YFSETQ. CDR3 length: 13 residues. The ends lost 1 base at V and 6 bases at J; junction bases unmatched: 1. The CDR3 is CASSLSSGGEQYF. The CDR3 region has the DNA TGCGCCAGCAGCTTGTCTAGCGGGGGCGAGCAGTACTTC.

V is TRBV30 and J is TRBJ1-2; 7 positions match TRBD1. V was clipped by 2 bases and J by 5 bases; unmatched bases: 11. Germline values: CDR1 GTSNPN, CDR2 SVGIG (reference sequence). CDR3 length equals 15 residues. CDR3 loop: CAWSPGTVHTYGYTF. The CDR3 DNA follows: TGTGCCTGGAGTCCCGGGACAGTGCACACTTATGGCTACACCTTC.

The chain has TRBV7-9 and TRBJ2-7, with a weak D call TRBD2 (6 bases). Germline CDR1 and CDR2: SEHNR and FQNEAQ (reference sequence). The CDR3 sequence is 13 residues long. The CDR3 protein is CESTWEVDYEQYF. The CDR3 DNA follows: TGTGAAAGCACTTGGGAGGTCGACTACGAGCAGTACTTC.